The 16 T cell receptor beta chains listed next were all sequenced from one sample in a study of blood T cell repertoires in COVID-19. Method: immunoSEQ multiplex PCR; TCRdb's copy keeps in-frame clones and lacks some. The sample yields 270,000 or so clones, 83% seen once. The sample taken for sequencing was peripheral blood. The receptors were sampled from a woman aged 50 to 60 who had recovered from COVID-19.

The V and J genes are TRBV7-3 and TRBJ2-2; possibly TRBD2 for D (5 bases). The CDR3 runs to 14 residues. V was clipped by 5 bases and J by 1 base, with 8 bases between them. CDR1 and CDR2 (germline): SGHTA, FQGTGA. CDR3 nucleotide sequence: TGTGCCAGCAGCCTTAGCGAGAACACCGGGGAGCTGTTTTTT. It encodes CASSLSENTGELFF.

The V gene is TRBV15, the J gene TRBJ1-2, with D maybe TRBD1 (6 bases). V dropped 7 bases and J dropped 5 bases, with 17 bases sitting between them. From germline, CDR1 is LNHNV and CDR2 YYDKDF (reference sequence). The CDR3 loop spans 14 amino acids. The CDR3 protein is CATTMDRGGYGYTF. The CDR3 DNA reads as TGTGCCACCACCATGGACAGAGGGGGATATGGCTACACCTTC.

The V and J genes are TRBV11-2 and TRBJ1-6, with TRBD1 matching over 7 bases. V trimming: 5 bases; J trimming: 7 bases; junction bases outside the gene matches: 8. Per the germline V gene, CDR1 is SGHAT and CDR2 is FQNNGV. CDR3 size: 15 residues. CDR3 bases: TGTGCCAGCAGCCAAGGACAGGTCGACAATTCACCCCTCCACTTT. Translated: CASSQGQVDNSPLHF.

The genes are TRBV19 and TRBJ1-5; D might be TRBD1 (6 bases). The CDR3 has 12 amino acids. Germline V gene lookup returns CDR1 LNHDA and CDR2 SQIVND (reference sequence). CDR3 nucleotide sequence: TGTGTCGCAGGGGCCTTCAATCAGCCCCAGCATTTT. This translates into CVAGAFNQPQHF.

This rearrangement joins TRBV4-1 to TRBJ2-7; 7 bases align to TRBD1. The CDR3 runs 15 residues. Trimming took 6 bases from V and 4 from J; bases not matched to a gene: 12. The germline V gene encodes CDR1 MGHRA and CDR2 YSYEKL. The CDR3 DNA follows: TGCGCCAGCAGTCCTGAGGGACAGATCATTTACGAGCAGTACTTC. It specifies CASSPEGQIIYEQYF.

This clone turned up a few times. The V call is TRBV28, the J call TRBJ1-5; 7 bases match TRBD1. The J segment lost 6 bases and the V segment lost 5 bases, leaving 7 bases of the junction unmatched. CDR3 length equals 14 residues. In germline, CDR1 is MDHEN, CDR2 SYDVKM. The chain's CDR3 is CASSPQGVVQPQHF. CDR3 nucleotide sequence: TGTGCCAGCAGTCCCCAGGGGGTCGTTCAGCCCCAGCATTTT.

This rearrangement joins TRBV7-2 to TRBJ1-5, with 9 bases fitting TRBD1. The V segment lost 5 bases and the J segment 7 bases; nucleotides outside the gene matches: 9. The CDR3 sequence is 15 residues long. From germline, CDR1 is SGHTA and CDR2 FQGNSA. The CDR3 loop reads CASSTGTGQGQPQHF. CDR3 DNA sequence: TGTGCCAGCAGCACCGGGACAGGGCAGGGCCAGCCCCAGCATTTT.

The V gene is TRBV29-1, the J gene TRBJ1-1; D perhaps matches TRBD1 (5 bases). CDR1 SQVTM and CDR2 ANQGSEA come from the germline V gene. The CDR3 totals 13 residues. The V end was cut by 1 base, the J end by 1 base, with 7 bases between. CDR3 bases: TGCAGCGTTGAAGTTCAGGGGAACACTGAAGCTTTCTTT. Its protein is CSVEVQGNTEAFF.

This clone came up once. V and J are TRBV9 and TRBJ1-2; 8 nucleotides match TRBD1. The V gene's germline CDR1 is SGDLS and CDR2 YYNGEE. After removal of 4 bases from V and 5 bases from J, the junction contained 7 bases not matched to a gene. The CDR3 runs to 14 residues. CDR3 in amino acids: CASSTGTGEYGYTF. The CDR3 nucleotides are TGTGCCAGCAGCACAGGGACAGGAGAGTATGGCTACACCTTC.

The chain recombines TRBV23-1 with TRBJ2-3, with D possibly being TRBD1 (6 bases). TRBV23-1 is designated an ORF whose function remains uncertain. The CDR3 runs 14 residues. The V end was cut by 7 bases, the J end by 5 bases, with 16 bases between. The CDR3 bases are TGCGCCAGCACCCTCAAGGACAGAGGAGATACGCAGTATTTT. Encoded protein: CASTLKDRGDTQYF.

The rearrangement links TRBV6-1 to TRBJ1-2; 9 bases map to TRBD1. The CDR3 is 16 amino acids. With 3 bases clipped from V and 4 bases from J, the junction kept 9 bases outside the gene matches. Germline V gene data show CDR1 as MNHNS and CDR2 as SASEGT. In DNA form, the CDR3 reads TGTGCCAGCAGTGACGGACAGGGGCTTTCCCCCTATGGCTACACCTTC. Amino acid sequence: CASSDGQGLSPYGYTF.

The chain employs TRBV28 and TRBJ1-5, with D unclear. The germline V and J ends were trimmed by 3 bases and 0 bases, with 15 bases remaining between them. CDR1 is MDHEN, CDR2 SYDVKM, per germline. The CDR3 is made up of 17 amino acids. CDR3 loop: CASSLSRLTFSNQPQHF. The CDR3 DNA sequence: TGTGCCAGCAGTTTGTCCAGGCTGACATTTAGCAATCAGCCCCAGCATTTT.

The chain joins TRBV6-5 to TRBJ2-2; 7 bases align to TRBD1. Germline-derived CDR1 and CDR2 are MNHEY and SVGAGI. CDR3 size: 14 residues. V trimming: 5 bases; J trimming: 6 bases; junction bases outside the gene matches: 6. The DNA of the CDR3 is TGTGCCAGCAGTCGACAGGGTGCCGCCGGGGAGCTGTTTTTT. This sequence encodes CASSRQGAAGELFF.

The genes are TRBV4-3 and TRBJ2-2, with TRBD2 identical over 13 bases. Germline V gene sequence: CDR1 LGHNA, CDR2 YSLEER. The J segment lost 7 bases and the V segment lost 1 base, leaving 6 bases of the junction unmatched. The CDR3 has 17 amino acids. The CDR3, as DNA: TGCGCCAGCAGCCAAGTACAGGGACTAGCGGGATACGGGGAGCTGTTTTTT. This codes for CASSQVQGLAGYGELFF.

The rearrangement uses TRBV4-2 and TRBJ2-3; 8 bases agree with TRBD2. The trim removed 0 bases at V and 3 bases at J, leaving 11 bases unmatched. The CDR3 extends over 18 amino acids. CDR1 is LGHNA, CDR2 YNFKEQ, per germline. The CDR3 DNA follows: TGTGCCAGCAGCCAAGATCAGGGACTAGGGGAGGGTACAGATACGCAGTATTTT. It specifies CASSQDQGLGEGTDTQYF.

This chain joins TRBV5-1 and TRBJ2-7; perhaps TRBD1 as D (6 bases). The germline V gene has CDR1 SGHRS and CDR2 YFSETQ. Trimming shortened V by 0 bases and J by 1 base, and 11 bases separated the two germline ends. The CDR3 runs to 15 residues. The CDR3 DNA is TGCGCCAGCAGCTTGGACGGGGACACTTCCTACGAGCAGTACTTC. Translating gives CASSLDGDTSYEQYF.